Given below is one T cell receptor (beta chain) in context. The data belong to a study of blood T cell repertoires in COVID-19. Sequenced by immunoSEQ multiplex PCR; TCRdb stores in-frame clones only, minus some. Of some 81,000 clones listed, 90% are singletons. Germline V lookup: CDR1 MDHEN, CDR2 SYDVKM. V lost 8 bases and J 3 bases, leaving 11 bases between the germline ends. The CDR3 length is 13 residues. V usage is TRBV28 and J usage is TRBJ1-3; a weak D match, TRBD1 (5 bases). The receptor comes from a woman aged 45-65 years in a cohort sampled during active COVID-19. Input material: peripheral blood. The CDR3, as DNA: TGTGCCAGCGTAGGGGAAGATGGAAACACCATATATTTT. Translated, it gives CASVGEDGNTIYF.